One and the same sample provided the 25 T cell receptor beta chains below, sequenced in a study of blood T cell repertoires in COVID-19. The repertoire was sequenced with immunoSEQ multiplex PCR; TCRdb's copy has only in-frame clones and lacks some. This table holds around 180,000 clones, approximately 86% found once. The sample taken for sequencing was peripheral blood. All receptors derive from a man aged 65 to 79 with active or convalescent COVID-19.

V gene TRBV7-9 combines with J gene TRBJ2-1; perhaps TRBD1 as D (6 bases). Germline V gene lookup returns CDR1 SEHNR and CDR2 FQNEAQ (reference sequence). CDR3 length: 15 residues. Between the trimmed V and J ends, which lost 5 bases and 5 bases, there was a span of 16 bases. In DNA, the CDR3 is TGTGCCAGCAGCGCCAACAGGGCCTTGGACAATGAGCAGTTCTTC. This gives the protein CASSANRALDNEQFF.

The DNA for the CDR3 is TGTGCCACCAGCAGAGATCCTGGAGGGAAGCTCTCCTACGAGCAGTACTTC. This sequence encodes CATSRDPGGKLSYEQYF. The chain combines TRBV15 with TRBJ2-7; possibly TRBD2 for D (6 bases). In germline, CDR1 is LNHNV, CDR2 YYDKDF (reference sequence). Trimming shortened V by 0 bases and J by 0 bases, and 15 bases separated the two germline ends. The CDR3 loop spans 17 amino acids.

This clone was picked up one time. The chain joins TRBV5-1 to TRBJ2-2; 9 bases agree with TRBD2. Trimming at V came to 3 bases and at J to 4 bases, leaving 7 bases not matched to a gene. The CDR3 sequence is 16 residues long. CDR1 and CDR2 (germline): SGHRS, YFSETQ. The CDR3 spells CASSSAGGRGTGELFF. In DNA, the CDR3 is TGCGCCAGCAGCTCGGCGGGGGGGCGCGGCACCGGGGAGCTGTTTTTT.

This chain connects TRBV9 to TRBJ1-6; no clear D. Germline V gene lookup returns CDR1 SGDLS and CDR2 YYNGEE. This CDR3 spans 15 amino acids. Deletions cut 2 bases from V and 10 bases from J, with 16 bases between. CDR3 residues: CASSVRPDGDSPLHF. CDR3 sequence (DNA): TGTGCCAGCAGCGTGCGTCCTGACGGAGACTCACCCCTCCACTTT.

V usage is TRBV4-3 and J usage is TRBJ2-5, with TRBD1 matching 10 bases. The CDR3 loop spans 17 amino acids. Trimming at V came to 4 bases and at J to 1 base, leaving 9 bases not matched to a gene. From germline, CDR1 is LGHNA and CDR2 YSLEER. The CDR3 reads CASSLTAGTGAQETQYF. The DNA of the CDR3 is TGCGCCAGCAGCCTCACAGCCGGGACAGGGGCCCAAGAGACCCAGTACTTC.

V gene TRBV9 combines with J gene TRBJ2-7; D uncertain. Trimming stripped 0 bases from V and 2 bases from J, with 9 bases between. The CDR3 extends over 14 amino acids. Germline CDR1 and CDR2: SGDLS and YYNGEE. CDR3 in DNA: TGTGCCAGCAGCGTAGGGGCCAACACCTACGAGCAGTACTTC. This gives the protein CASSVGANTYEQYF.

The V call is TRBV3-1 (or the pseudogene TRBV3-2), the J call TRBJ2-7; D perhaps matches TRBD1 (6 bases). CDR3 length equals 14 residues. V lost 1 base, J lost 4 bases, and 11 bases lay in between. Germline CDR1 and CDR2: LGHDT and YNNKEL (reference sequence). CDR3 protein: CASSQVTRGYEQYF. The CDR3 DNA reads as TGTGCCAGCAGCCAAGTTACCAGGGGATACGAGCAGTACTTC.

This clone is categorized as medium-sized (0.01 to 0.1%). The V and J genes are TRBV9 and TRBJ2-7; 10 bases are shared with TRBD1. Trimming took 2 bases from V and 2 from J; bases not matched to a gene: 1. The CDR3 consists of 14 residues. The germline V gene has CDR1 SGDLS and CDR2 YYNGEE. Here the CDR3 reads CASSVGQGTYEQYF. CDR3 nucleotides: TGTGCCAGCAGCGTGGGACAGGGGACCTACGAGCAGTACTTC.

The chain is built from TRBV2 and TRBJ2-2; 7 nucleotides match TRBD1. Germline V gives CDR1 SNHLY, CDR2 FYNNEI. J gave up 2 bases and V 7 bases, and 7 bases lay outside the gene matches. The length of the CDR3 is 15 residues. CDR3 residues: CASKGQVHNTGELFF. CDR3 coding DNA: TGTGCCAGCAAAGGACAGGTACATAACACCGGGGAGCTGTTTTTT.

The chain employs TRBV4-3 and TRBJ2-7; possible D gene TRBD1, 5 bases. The germline V and J ends were trimmed by 1 base and 2 bases, with 12 bases remaining between them. From germline, CDR1 is LGHNA and CDR2 YSLEER. This CDR3 comprises 15 residues. The CDR3 DNA sequence: TGCGCCAGCAGCCAAGGGACAACCTTCGCCTACGAGCAGTACTTC. Translating gives CASSQGTTFAYEQYF.

The chain combines TRBV9 with TRBJ1-2; 9 nucleotides line up with TRBD1. With 0 bases clipped from V and 6 bases from J, the junction kept 12 bases outside the gene matches. The CDR3 is 17 amino acids. Germline V gene sequence: CDR1 SGDLS, CDR2 YYNGEE. The CDR3 loop is CASSVGSEGQGLHGYTF. CDR3 nucleotide sequence: TGTGCCAGCAGCGTAGGTTCAGAGGGACAGGGACTACATGGCTACACCTTC.

The chain carries TRBV9 and TRBJ2-1; 7 bases align to TRBD1. The CDR3 has 16 residues. Looked up from germline, CDR1 is SGDLS and CDR2 is YYNGEE. J gave up 4 bases and V 4 bases, and 11 bases lay outside the gene matches. Written as DNA, the CDR3 is TGTGCCAGCAGCCCATCAATCCGACAGGGTTACAATGAGCAGTTCTTC. Protein sequence: CASSPSIRQGYNEQFF.

V and J are TRBV21-1 and TRBJ2-1; the table gives TRBD1 as D, unverified against the DNA. TRBV21-1 is reported as a pseudogene. The CDR3 has 18 residues. This CDR3 is CASSKLPYTVPRGTEQFF. The CDR3 nucleotides are TGTGCCAGCAGCAAATTGCCCTATACTGTACCCAGGGGAACGGAGCAGTTCTTC.

J is TRBJ2-1 and V is TRBV4-1; TRBD1 aligns across 10 bases. J lost 3 bases, V lost 0 bases, and 2 bases had no gene match. Germline assignment: CDR1 MGHRA and CDR2 YSYEKL. The CDR3 is made up of 16 amino acids. The CDR3 is CASSQDGQGGYNEQFF. CDR3 DNA: TGCGCCAGCAGCCAAGATGGACAGGGGGGCTACAATGAGCAGTTCTTC.

The chain uses TRBV28 and TRBJ1-1, with 11 bases aligning to TRBD1. V was pared by 5 bases and J by 1 base, with 6 bases of the junction left unmatched. Germline CDR1 and CDR2: MDHEN and SYDVKM. This CDR3 is built from 16 residues. The CDR3 nucleotides are TGTGCCAGCAGTCCCGGGACAGGGGGTAGGAACACTGAAGCTTTCTTT. Translation gives CASSPGTGGRNTEAFF.

The chain couples TRBV5-1 to TRBJ2-7; a weak D match, TRBD1 (6 bases). This CDR3 spans 13 amino acids. CDR1 and CDR2 from the germline V gene are SGHRS and YFSETQ. Trimming removed 2 bases at V and 3 bases at J, with 9 bases between. The CDR3 DNA reads as TGCGCCAGCAGCTTCTCAGGGGACTACGAGCAGTACTTC. The encoded protein is CASSFSGDYEQYF.

V is TRBV7-2 and J is TRBJ2-3; 10 bases map to TRBD2. There are 15 residues in the CDR3. Germline assignment: CDR1 SGHTA and CDR2 FQGNSA. Trimming at V came to 3 bases and at J to 1 base, leaving 1 base not matched to a gene. DNA of the CDR3: TGTGCCAGCAGCTTCACTAGCGGGGGCACAGATACGCAGTATTTT. Its protein product is CASSFTSGGTDTQYF.

This chain connects TRBV19 to TRBJ2-1; unclear D gene. Deletions cut 3 bases from V and 0 bases from J, with 3 bases between. CDR1 is LNHDA and CDR2 is SQIVND in the germline V gene (reference sequence). The CDR3 totals 13 residues. The CDR3 region has the DNA TGTGCCAGTAGTATCTCCTCCTACAATGAGCAGTTCTTC. Its protein is CASSISSYNEQFF.

The rearrangement uses TRBV19 and TRBJ2-1, with 10 bases identical to TRBD2. Germline trimming cut 5 bases from V and 6 bases from J; bases unmatched to any gene: 16. The CDR3 contains 18 residues. Germline V gives CDR1 LNHDA, CDR2 SQIVND (reference sequence). CDR3 coding DNA: TGTGCCAGTAGTCCGCTCACCGTTAGCGGGGGGACCTCCAATGAGCAGTTCTTC. Translating it yields CASSPLTVSGGTSNEQFF.

J is TRBJ1-6 and V is TRBV7-2, with 8 bases fitting TRBD1. The CDR3 covers 15 residues. CDR1 and CDR2 (germline): SGHTA, FQGNSA. After removal of 1 base from V and 6 bases from J, the junction contained 2 bases not matched to a gene. CDR3 loop: CASSLVGTGNSPLHF. The CDR3 nucleotides are TGTGCCAGCAGCTTAGTGGGGACAGGTAATTCACCCCTCCACTTT. Full variable domain (remainder filled in from reference TRBV7-2 and TRBJ1-6): GAGVSQSPSNKVTEKGKDVELRCDPISGHTALYWYRQSLGQGLEFLIYFQGNSAPDKSGLPSDRFSAERTGGSVSTLTIQRTQQEDSAVYLCASSLVGTGNSPLHFGNGTRLTVT.

The J gene is TRBJ1-1, the V gene TRBV19; weak D call: TRBD1 (6 bases). With 9 bases removed from V and 1 base from J, the gap between germline ends came to 15 bases. This CDR3 has 14 amino acids. The germline CDR1 and CDR2 sequences are LNHDA and SQIVND (reference sequence). The CDR3 here is CARLGAKGNTEAFF. In nucleotides, the CDR3 is TGTGCCAGATTGGGGGCAAAAGGGAACACTGAAGCTTTCTTT.

This chain joins TRBV10-2 and TRBJ1-5; weak D call: TRBD1 (6 bases). The CDR3 length is 13 residues. Between the trimmed V and J ends, which lost 4 bases and 5 bases, there was a span of 9 bases. Germline CDR1 and CDR2: WSHSY and SAAADI. The CDR3 reads CASSARGHQPQHF. In DNA, the CDR3 is TGCGCCAGCAGTGCCAGGGGTCATCAGCCCCAGCATTTT.

V usage is TRBV30 and J usage is TRBJ1-5, with D possibly TRBD1 on 5 matching bases. The CDR3 has 16 amino acids. The germline gives CDR1 GTSNPN, CDR2 SVGIG (reference sequence). The V gene lost 1 base and the J gene lost 4 bases, with 17 bases spanning the gap. The CDR3 sequence is CAWSDRGSIPNQPQHF. The CDR3 coding sequence is TGTGCCTGGAGTGATAGGGGCTCGATCCCAAATCAGCCCCAGCATTTT.

This chain uses TRBV14 with TRBJ2-2; D is uncertain. The CDR3 consists of 13 residues. In germline, CDR1 is SGHDN, CDR2 FVKESK. Trimming left V 1 base short and J 6 bases short, with 6 bases between. The CDR3 DNA reads as TGTGCCAGCAGCCAAGGAGTTCCCGGGGAGCTGTTTTTT. Translating it yields CASSQGVPGELFF. Drawing the rest from reference TRBV14 and TRBJ2-2, the complete variable domain is EAGVTQFPSHSVIEKGQTVTLRCDPISGHDNLYWYRRVMGKEIKFLLHFVKESKQDESGMPNNRFLAERTGGTYSTLKVQPAELEDSGVYFCASSQGVPGELFFGEGSRLTVL.

This clone was picked up a small number of times. The chain couples TRBV19 to TRBJ1-5; 10 bases fit TRBD1. Trimming removed 7 bases from V and 2 bases from J; junction bases left unmatched: 5. CDR3 length: 15 amino acids. Germline CDR1 and CDR2: LNHDA and SQIVND (reference sequence). CDR3 region: CASIAGTGGNQPQHF. The CDR3 region has the DNA TGTGCCAGTATTGCCGGGACAGGGGGCAATCAGCCCCAGCATTTT. The whole variable domain, filled in from reference TRBV19 and TRBJ1-5, reads DGGITQSPKYLFRKEGQNVTLSCEQNLNHDAMYWYRQDPGQGLRLIYYSQIVNDFQKGDIAEGYSVSREKKESFPLTVTSAQKNPTAFYLCASIAGTGGNQPQHFGDGTRLSIL.